This TCR beta chain was observed in a study of T-cell memory formation after mild COVID-19. Each CDR3 protein is one row after TCRdb ran MiXCR on the 5' RACE reads. The sample contains a few hundred thousand distinct CDR3 sequences, roughly 14% of which appear only once. The germline gives CDR1 SGHNT, CDR2 YYREEE (reference sequence). Trimming removed 5 bases from V and 7 bases from J; junction bases left unmatched: 8. This CDR3 spans 14 amino acids. Regarding the study as a whole: Specificity for SARS-CoV-2 was not confirmed among the second-wave clones peaking on day 37. A second wave expanding day 15 to 37 was CD4+-biased; contracting clones were balanced.

A note on this clonotype: Its antigen remains unknown.

The chain has TRBV5-4 and TRBJ2-1; TRBD2 matches at 8 bases. The clonotype comes from a man between 18 and 29 years old who had mild COVID-19 (a few samples of this study predate the infection). Cell type and time point are not known. The sequencing input was PBMCs or a T cell subset sorted from them (not recorded which). The CDR3 nucleotides read TGTGCCAGCAGATCCGGGCGGGGGGCTAATGAGCAGTTCTTC. This codes for CASRSGRGANEQFF.